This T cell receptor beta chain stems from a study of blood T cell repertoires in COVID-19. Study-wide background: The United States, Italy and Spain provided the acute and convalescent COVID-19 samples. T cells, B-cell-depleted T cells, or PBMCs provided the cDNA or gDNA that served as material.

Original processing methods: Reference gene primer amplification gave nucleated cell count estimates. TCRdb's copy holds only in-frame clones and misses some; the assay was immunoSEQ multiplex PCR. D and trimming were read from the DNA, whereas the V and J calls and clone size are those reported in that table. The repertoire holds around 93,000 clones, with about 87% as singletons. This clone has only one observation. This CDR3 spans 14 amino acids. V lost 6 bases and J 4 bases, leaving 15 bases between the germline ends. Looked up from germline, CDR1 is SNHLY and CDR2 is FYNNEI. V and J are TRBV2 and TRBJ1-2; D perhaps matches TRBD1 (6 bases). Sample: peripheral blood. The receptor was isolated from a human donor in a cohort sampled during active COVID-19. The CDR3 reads CASRERTARYGYTF. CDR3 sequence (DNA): TGTGCCAGCAGGGAGAGGACAGCGCGCTATGGCTACACCTTC.